Given below is one T cell receptor beta chain in context. Antigen specificity is unknown. The data were produced by immunoSEQ multiplex PCR, yet TCRdb's version contains in-frame clones alone and is incomplete. The table has 20,000 to 30,000 clones, more than 70% seen once. The CDR3 runs to 16 residues. Between the trimmed V and J ends, which lost 4 bases and 7 bases, there was a span of 23 bases. Germline lookup yields CDR1 MDHEN and CDR2 SYDVKM. The data were taken from a study of OX40 agonist ivuxolimab in advanced cancers. Broader study findings: Compared with others, partial responders at 0.1-3.0 mg/kg displayed clonal expansion among the lowest. Low normalized T-cell clonal expansion was additionally recorded for some nonresponders.

Baseline, cycle 4 day 1, and cycle 7 day 1 were the blood sampling points. This receptor was obtained from an adult with an advanced solid tumor such as melanoma, head and neck, liver or kidney cancer. The sample here was CD4+ or CD8+ T cells sorted from blood, taken in a trial of the OX40 agonist ivuxolimab. J is TRBJ2-7 and V is TRBV28; D tentatively fits TRBD1 or TRBD2 (6 bases each). CDR3 DNA sequence: TGTGCCAGCAGTTCTCCCCTCCGGGGGCAGATAGAAGAGCAGTACTTC. This codes for CASSSPLRGQIEEQYF.